This T cell receptor beta chain appears in the sequencing data of a study of identical twins (dated by TCRdb to about 2016). For context, the study as a whole: To test whether fetal clonotypes persist, the study used deep sequencing on TCR alpha and beta repertoires from monozygotic twins, unrelated adults of various ages, and cord blood. Replicate twin experiments were performed at different times using different library preparation protocols to rule out contamination.

This clonotype was observed many times. Its antigen has not been determined. No per-base quality is available; no much larger clone lies one base away. What the study reported, not specific to this receptor: Fewer insertions were carried by abundant cord blood beta clonotypes, a similar but weaker trend appeared in young adult naive repertoires, and no such trend appeared in memory repertoires. Because the same donors could not be followed over many years, the conclusions depended on cross-sectional statistical analysis. Out-of-frame TCR alpha sequences shared between twins showed an excess of low generation-probability sequences compared with coincidental sharing between unrelated individuals. Zero-insertion analyses could be partly confounded by invariant T cells such as MAIT and iNKT, although diverse VJ usage argued against such confounding for most clonotypes. Out-of-frame TCR alpha sharing in monozygotic twins was systematically underestimated by recombination models, whereas sharing between unrelated individuals was in agreement with the recombination models. In beta out-of-frame sequences, excess twin sharing was weaker, because having fewer shared sequences lowered the signal-to-noise ratio.

Only healthy Caucasian donors were included. Three pairs of female monozygotic twins, all aged about 18 to 29 years, were included in the twin cohort. Peripheral blood mononuclear cells were used as the source from which RNA for TCR libraries was isolated. To prepare the library, 5' RACE was applied. Sequencing relied on an Illumina HiSeq 2000. A universal primer binding site was added through template switching, and the final cDNA carried a unique molecular identifier so that TCR cDNA molecules could be counted accurately. First-strand cDNA for TCR alpha and beta chains was synthesized from specific primers in the conserved constant-segment region. To control for contamination, every cDNA library carried two barcodes: a SMART-Mk sample barcode plus Illumina barcodes. TruSeq adapter sequences, together with Illumina sample barcodes, were added in two successive PCR steps. The Illumina HiSeq platform was used with custom primers to sequence TCR alpha and beta cDNA libraries. As for how the authors treated the data: Raw reads were processed with MiGEC to extract unique molecular identifiers, and MiXCR was used to determine CDR3 positions. For each individual, recombination models were inferred using an EM algorithm with the repgenHMM and IGoR tools. Shared clonotypes were analyzed with the tcR package in R, and sharing was normalized by the product of cloneset sizes. To study raw recombination without the effects of thymic and clonal selection, out-of-frame nonproductive sequences were analyzed. The public reads were quality trimmed at Q25 with fastp and then assembled into clones with MiXCR by TCRdb, keeping productive beta chains. Rows matching on CDR3 protein sequence are summarized as one entry with the most common DNA and genes. The V and J calls, along with clone size, are taken from TCRdb and not from the paper's own processing. The sample records around 680,000 distinct CDR3 sequences, 8.6% of which are singletons. In total, the top ten clones hold 0.8% to 1% of the sample.

V ends up 3 bases short and J 5 bases short, with an unmatched junction base count of 5. Sequences KGHDR (CDR1) and SFDVKD (CDR2) are obtained from the germline V gene. The CDR3, from cysteine to phenylalanine, totals 15 residues. Of all the DNA, just the CDR3 is kept, 45 bases in frame from base 1. The same specimen was also included in a second study, on yellow fever vaccine responses in identical twins. The second paper further reports: According to the authors, in identical twins the way T cells responded to vaccination appeared partly convergent and partly personalized. In the study, vaccine-responding T cell clones were precisely tracked in identical twins.

This TCR derives from a woman aged 18-35 years in good health. Specimen: PBMCs. Here the chain combines TRBV24-1 and TRBJ2-5; TRBD1 fits 10 bases in the junction. In nucleotides, the sequence is TGTGCCACCAGTGATGCGACAGGGGGCGCGGAGACCCAGTACTTC. It specifies CATSDATGGAETQYF.